Listed below are T cell receptor beta chains from one sample, sequenced in a study of blood T cell repertoires in COVID-19. The data were produced by immunoSEQ multiplex PCR, yet TCRdb's version contains in-frame clones alone and is incomplete. Of about 380,000 clones listed, 85% are singletons. Sequenced: peripheral blood. These receptors all stem from a woman younger than 30 with acute or convalescent COVID-19. Both conserved end residues are part of each CDR3. A D gene is named only where the DNA matches it firmly. Clone size is stated in some rows and not others, as once, few, many or a class when expanded.

. | TRBJ1-2 | TRBV7-2 | . | CASSLAPTTLGYTF | TGTGCCAGCAGCTTAGCACCCACTACTTTGGGCTACACCTTC
TRBD1 | TRBJ2-7 | TRBV2 | . | CASSEGTGETVQYF | TGTGCCAGCAGTGAAGGGACAGGGGAAACAGTGCAGTACTTC
TRBD1 | TRBJ1-6 | TRBV28 | . | CASSPQGVGSPLHF | TGTGCCAGCAGTCCACAGGGGGTTGGGTCACCCCTCCACTTT
. | TRBJ1-1 | TRBV9 | . | CASSVGGGPQNTEAFF | TGTGCCAGCAGCGTGGGGGGGGGACCCCAGAACACTGAAGCTTTCTTT
TRBD1 | TRBJ2-1 | TRBV7-9 | . | CASSPLGQTNTGEQFF | TGTGCCAGCAGCCCCCTGGGACAGACGAACACAGGGGAGCAGTTCTTC
. | TRBJ2-1 | TRBV4-1 | . | CASSQNPGTPLFF | TGCGCCAGCAGCCAAAACCCCGGGACTCCCCTGTTCTTC
. | TRBJ2-7 | TRBV5-5 | once | CASTQAANLGVSQYEQYF | TGTGCCAGCACGCAAGCGGCAAATCTCGGGGTGAGCCAGTACGAGCAGTACTTC
. | TRBJ2-7 | TRBV6-5 | . | CASRSGTQSYEQYF | TGTGCCAGCAGGTCCGGGACACAGTCCTACGAGCAGTACTTC
. | TRBJ2-7 | TRBV5-4 | . | CASRVTRQRDITLYEQYF | TGTGCCAGCAGAGTCACCCGCCAACGGGACATAACCCTCTACGAGCAGTACTTC
. | TRBJ2-1 | TRBV12-3/TRBV12-4 | . | CASSSEYKQFF | TGTGCCAGCAGTTCCGAGTATAAGCAGTTCTTC
TRBD1 | TRBJ2-7 | TRBV28 | few | CASSPRDRGYEQYF | TGTGCCAGCTCACCCCGGGACAGGGGTTACGAGCAGTACTTC
. | TRBJ1-4 | TRBV27 | . | CASSSSWGRNEKLFF | TGTGCCAGCAGTTCTAGTTGGGGGCGCAATGAAAAACTGTTTTTT
. | TRBJ2-7 | TRBV28 | . | CASSFLDNYSYEQYF | TGTGCCAGCAGTTTTCTGGACAACTACTCCTACGAGCAGTACTTC
. | TRBJ1-5 | TRBV12-3/TRBV12-4 | . | CASSLGDNQHF | TGTGCCAGCAGTTTGGGGGACAACCAGCATTTT
. | TRBJ2-7 | TRBV4-1 | . | CASSQDATRGSYEQYF | TGCGCCAGCAGCCAAGATGCGACTAGGGGCTCCTACGAGCAGTACTTC
. | TRBJ2-7 | TRBV6-1 | . | CASSEAKNYEQYF | TGTGCCAGCAGTGAGGCCAAGAATTACGAGCAGTACTTC
TRBD1 | TRBJ1-2 | TRBV2 | once | CASSWDSNYGYTF | TGTGCCAGCAGTTGGGACAGCAACTATGGCTACACCTTC
TRBD1 | TRBJ2-5 | TRBV5-1 | . | CASSLATGAFQETQYF | TGCGCCAGCAGCTTGGCTACAGGGGCCTTCCAAGAGACCCAGTACTTC
. | TRBJ1-5 | TRBV6-5 | . | CASDLVGSSNQPQHF | TGTGCCAGCGACCTCGTAGGGAGCAGCAATCAGCCCCAGCATTTT
. | TRBJ2-2 | TRBV7-9 | once | CARGRGGTTGELFF | TGTGCCAGAGGACGAGGGGGAACCACCGGGGAGCTGTTTTTT
TRBD1 | TRBJ1-1 | TRBV28 | . | CASRKQGGTEAFF | TGTGCCAGCAGAAAACAGGGGGGCACTGAAGCTTTCTTT
. | TRBJ1-4 | TRBV3-1/TRBV3-2 | . | CASSQRAQGEKLFF | TGTGCCAGCAGCCAACGAGCTCAGGGGGAAAAACTGTTTTTT
. | TRBJ2-6 | TRBV5-1 | . | CASTSDSKAGANVLTF | TGCGCCAGCACCTCGGACAGTAAAGCTGGGGCCAACGTCCTGACTTTC
. | TRBJ1-5 | TRBV6-6 | . | CASSSRRDGNQPQHF | TGTGCCAGCAGTTCCAGGAGGGATGGGAATCAGCCCCAGCATTTT
TRBD1 | TRBJ1-1 | TRBV27 | . | CASSLTGGSWTEAFF | TGTGCCAGCAGTTTAACAGGGGGCTCGTGGACTGAAGCTTTCTTT
TRBD1 | TRBJ1-3 | TRBV7-2 | . | CASSKGAGYGNTIYF | TGTGCCAGCAGCAAGGGGGCAGGGTACGGAAACACCATATATTTT
. | TRBJ2-3 | TRBV19 | . | CASSIYQGTDTQYF | TGTGCCAGTAGTATTTACCAGGGCACAGATACGCAGTATTTT
. | TRBJ2-1 | TRBV12-3/TRBV12-4 | . | CASISANEQFF | TGTGCCAGCATCAGTGCCAATGAGCAGTTCTTC
. | TRBJ1-2 | TRBV5-4 | . | CASSLEGGTRGYTF | TGTGCCAGCAGCTTGGAGGGGGGGACCCGTGGCTACACCTTC
TRBD1 | TRBJ1-2 | TRBV10-3 | . | CAISGGQGAGYGYTF | TGTGCCATCAGTGGGGGACAGGGGGCTGGCTATGGCTACACCTTC
. | TRBJ2-3 | TRBV7-9 | once | CASSLELGGGADTQYF | TGTGCCAGCAGCTTAGAGTTGGGCGGGGGCGCAGATACGCAGTATTTT
. | TRBJ1-5 | TRBV21-1 | . | CASSNGGVNLNQPQHF | TGTGCCAGCAGCAACGGGGGAGTGAACCTCAATCAGCCCCAGCATTTT
. | TRBJ2-3 | TRBV12-5 | . | CASGLVDGADTQYF | TGTGCTAGTGGTTTGGTAGACGGGGCAGATACGCAGTATTTT
. | TRBJ1-6 | TRBV6-1 | . | CASSENWRNSPLHF | TGTGCCAGCAGTGAAAACTGGAGGAATTCACCCCTCCACTTT
. | TRBJ1-5 | TRBV2 | . | CADFWEVNQPQHF | TGTGCCGATTTCTGGGAGGTAAATCAGCCCCAGCATTTT
TRBD2 | TRBJ2-1 | TRBV14 | . | CVCASGNYNEQFF | TGTGTATGCGCTAGCGGGAATTACAATGAGCAGTTCTTC
. | TRBJ2-7 | TRBV6-5 | . | CASSRLPQGEQYF | TGTGCCAGCAGCCGTCTCCCCCAGGGAGAGCAGTACTTC
TRBD2 | TRBJ2-3 | TRBV3-1/TRBV3-2 | . | CASSQAGGRIISTDTQYF | TGTGCCAGCAGCCAGGCGGGGGGGCGAATTATAAGCACAGATACGCAGTATTTT
TRBD2 | TRBJ2-3 | TRBV11-2 | . | CASSLEPGLAEDTQYF | TGTGCCAGCAGCTTGGAGCCGGGACTAGCAGAAGATACGCAGTATTTT
TRBD1 | TRBJ2-1 | TRBV9 | . | CASSLQGARNEQFF | TGTGCCAGCAGCCTACAGGGGGCTCGGAATGAGCAGTTCTTC